This T cell receptor (beta chain) stems from a study of blood T cell repertoires in COVID-19. This clone was detected many times. Germline values: CDR1 LNHDA, CDR2 SQIVND (reference sequence). This CDR3 is built from 15 residues. The V end lost 2 bases, the J end lost 3 bases, and 10 bases lay between the germline ends. The data were produced by immunoSEQ multiplex PCR, yet TCRdb's version contains in-frame clones alone and is incomplete. The sample lists about 140,000 clones; over 60% were seen once. Material: peripheral blood. V is TRBV19 and J is TRBJ2-2; D perhaps matches TRBD2 (6 bases). The clonotype originates from a man aged 45-65 years with acute or convalescent COVID-19. CDR3: CASSIMAGYTGELFF. The DNA of the CDR3 is TGTGCCAGTAGTATAATGGCGGGGTACACCGGGGAGCTGTTTTTT. Combining the CDR3 with reference TRBV19 and TRBJ2-2 gives the whole variable domain DGGITQSPKYLFRKEGQNVTLSCEQNLNHDAMYWYRQDPGQGLRLIYYSQIVNDFQKGDIAEGYSVSREKKESFPLTVTSAQKNPTAFYLCASSIMAGYTGELFFGEGSRLTVL.